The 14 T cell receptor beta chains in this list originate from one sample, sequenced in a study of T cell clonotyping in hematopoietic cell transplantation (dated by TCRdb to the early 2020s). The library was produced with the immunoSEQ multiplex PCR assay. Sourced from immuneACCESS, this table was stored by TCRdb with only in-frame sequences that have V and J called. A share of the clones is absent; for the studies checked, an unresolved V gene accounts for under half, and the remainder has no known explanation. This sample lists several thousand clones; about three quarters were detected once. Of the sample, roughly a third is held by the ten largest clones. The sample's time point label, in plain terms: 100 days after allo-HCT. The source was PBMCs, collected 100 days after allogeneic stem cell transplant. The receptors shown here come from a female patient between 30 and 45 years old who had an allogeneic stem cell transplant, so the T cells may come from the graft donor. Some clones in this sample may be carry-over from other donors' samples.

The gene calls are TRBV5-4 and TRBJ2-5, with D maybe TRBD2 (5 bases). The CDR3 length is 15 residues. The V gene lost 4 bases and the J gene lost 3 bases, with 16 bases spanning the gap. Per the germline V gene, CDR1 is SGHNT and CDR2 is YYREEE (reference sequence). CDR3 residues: CASSRGHFSEETQYF. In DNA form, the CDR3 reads TGTGCCAGCAGCCGAGGGCACTTCTCGGAAGAGACCCAGTACTTC.

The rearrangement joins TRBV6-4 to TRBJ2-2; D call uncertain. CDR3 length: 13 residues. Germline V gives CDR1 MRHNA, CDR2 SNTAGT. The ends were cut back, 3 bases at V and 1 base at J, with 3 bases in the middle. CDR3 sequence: CASSEGNTGELFF. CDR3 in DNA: TGTGCCAGCAGTGAGGGGAACACCGGGGAGCTGTTTTTT.

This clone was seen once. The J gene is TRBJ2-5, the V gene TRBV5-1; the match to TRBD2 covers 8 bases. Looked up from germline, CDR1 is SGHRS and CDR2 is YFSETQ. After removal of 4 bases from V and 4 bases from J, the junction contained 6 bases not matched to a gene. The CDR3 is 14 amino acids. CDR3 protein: CASSPAGGAETQYF. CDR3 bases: TGCGCCAGCAGCCCGGCGGGGGGAGCAGAGACCCAGTACTTC.

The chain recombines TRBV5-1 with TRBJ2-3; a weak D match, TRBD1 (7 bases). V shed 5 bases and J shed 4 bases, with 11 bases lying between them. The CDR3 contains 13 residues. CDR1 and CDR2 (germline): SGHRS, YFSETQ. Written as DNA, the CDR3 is TGCGCCAGCAGTACAGGGGAGGCAGATACGCAGTATTTT. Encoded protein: CASSTGEADTQYF. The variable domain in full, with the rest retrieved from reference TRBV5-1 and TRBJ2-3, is KAGVTQTPRYLIKTRGQQVTLSCSPISGHRSVSWYQQTPGQGLQFLFEYFSETQRNKGNFPGRFSGRQFSNSRSEMNVSTLELGDSALYLCASSTGEADTQYFGPGTRLTVL.

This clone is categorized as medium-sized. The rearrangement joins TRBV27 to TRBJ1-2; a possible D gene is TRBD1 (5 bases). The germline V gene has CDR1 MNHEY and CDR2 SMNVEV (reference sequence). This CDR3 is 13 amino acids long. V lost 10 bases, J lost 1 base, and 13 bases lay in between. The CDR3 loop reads CATLPGHNYGYTF. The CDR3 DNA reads TGTGCCACACTACCGGGGCATAACTATGGCTACACCTTC.

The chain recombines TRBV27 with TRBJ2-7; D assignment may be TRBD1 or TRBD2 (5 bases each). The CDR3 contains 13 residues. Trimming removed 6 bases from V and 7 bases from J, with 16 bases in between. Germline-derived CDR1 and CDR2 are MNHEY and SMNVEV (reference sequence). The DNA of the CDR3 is TGTGCCAGCAGCCGGGACCCTGATGGAGAGCAGTACTTC. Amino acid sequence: CASSRDPDGEQYF.

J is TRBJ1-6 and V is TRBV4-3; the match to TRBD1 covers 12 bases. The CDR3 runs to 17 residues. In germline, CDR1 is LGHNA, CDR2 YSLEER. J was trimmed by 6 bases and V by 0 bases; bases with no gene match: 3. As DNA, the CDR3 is TGCGCCAGCAGCCAAGAGGGGACAGGGGGCTTTAATTCACCCCTCCACTTT. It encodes CASSQEGTGGFNSPLHF.

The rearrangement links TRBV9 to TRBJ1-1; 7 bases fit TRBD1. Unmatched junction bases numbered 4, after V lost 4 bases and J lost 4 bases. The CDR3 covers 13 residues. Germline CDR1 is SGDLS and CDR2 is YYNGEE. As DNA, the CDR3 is TGTGCCAGCAGCCGAGACAGGGTCACTGAAGCTTTCTTT. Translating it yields CASSRDRVTEAFF.

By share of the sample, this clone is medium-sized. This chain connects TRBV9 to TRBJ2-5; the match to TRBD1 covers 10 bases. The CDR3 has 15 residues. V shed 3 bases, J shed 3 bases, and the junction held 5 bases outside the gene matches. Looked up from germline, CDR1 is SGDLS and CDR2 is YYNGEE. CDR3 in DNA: TGTGCCAGCAGCGCCTACGGGACAGGGGAAGAGACCCAGTACTTC. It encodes CASSAYGTGEETQYF.

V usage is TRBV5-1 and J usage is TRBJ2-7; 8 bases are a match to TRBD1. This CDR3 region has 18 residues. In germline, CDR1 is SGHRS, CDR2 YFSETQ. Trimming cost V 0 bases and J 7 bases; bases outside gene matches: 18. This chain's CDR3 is CASSLAGSKDRVFGEQYF. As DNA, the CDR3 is TGCGCCAGCAGCTTGGCCGGAAGTAAGGACAGGGTATTCGGGGAGCAGTACTTC. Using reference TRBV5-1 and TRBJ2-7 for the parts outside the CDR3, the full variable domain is KAGVTQTPRYLIKTRGQQVTLSCSPISGHRSVSWYQQTPGQGLQFLFEYFSETQRNKGNFPGRFSGRQFSNSRSEMNVSTLELGDSALYLCASSLAGSKDRVFGEQYFGPGTRLTVT.

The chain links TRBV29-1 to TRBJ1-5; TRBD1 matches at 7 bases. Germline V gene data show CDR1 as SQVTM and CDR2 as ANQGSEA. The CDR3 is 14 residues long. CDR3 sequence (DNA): TGCACCCCTCTCGTGACAGGGAGGGATCAGCCCCAGCATTTT. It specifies CTPLVTGRDQPQHF. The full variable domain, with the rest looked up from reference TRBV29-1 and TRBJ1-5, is SAVISQKPSRDICQRGTSLTIQCQVDSQVTMMFWYRQQPGQSLTLIATANQGSEATYESGFVIDKFPISRPNLTFSTLTVSNMSPEDSSIYLCTPLVTGRDQPQHFGDGTRLSIL.

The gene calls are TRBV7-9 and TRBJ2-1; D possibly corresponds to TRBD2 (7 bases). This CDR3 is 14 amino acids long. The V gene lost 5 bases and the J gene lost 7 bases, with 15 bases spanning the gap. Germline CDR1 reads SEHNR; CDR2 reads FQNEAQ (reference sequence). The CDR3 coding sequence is TGTGCCAGCAGCGGCGGGGGCCTGGGGAATGAGCAGTTCTTC. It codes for CASSGGGLGNEQFF.

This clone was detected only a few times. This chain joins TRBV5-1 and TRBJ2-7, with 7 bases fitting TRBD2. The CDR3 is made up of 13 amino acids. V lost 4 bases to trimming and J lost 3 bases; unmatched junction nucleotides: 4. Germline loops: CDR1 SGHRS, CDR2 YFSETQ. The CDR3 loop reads CASSRGEDYEQYF. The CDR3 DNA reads TGCGCCAGCAGCCGGGGGGAGGACTACGAGCAGTACTTC.

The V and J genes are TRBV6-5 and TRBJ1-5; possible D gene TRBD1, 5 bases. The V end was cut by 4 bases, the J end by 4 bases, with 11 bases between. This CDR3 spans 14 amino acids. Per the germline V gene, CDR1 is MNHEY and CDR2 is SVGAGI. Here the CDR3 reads CASSSSGPNQPQHF. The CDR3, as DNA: TGTGCCAGCAGTTCCTCAGGGCCTAATCAGCCCCAGCATTTT.